This T cell receptor beta chain originates from a study of cytomegalovirus exposure and HLA in healthy donors. Overall study results and limits: An Asian-associated ancestry cluster reportedly showed fewer N-insertions than the roughly 600-donor mean in a later analysis. Sequences of the TCR beta chain were said to predict the HLA-A and HLA-B alleles of most subjects accurately. Later analysis placed DRB1 highest and HLA-C lowest in TCR association rates, which differed by HLA locus.

CDR1 is GTSNPN, CDR2 SVGIG, per germline (reference sequence). The CDR3 loop spans 18 amino acids. The V gene end was trimmed by 2 bases and the J gene end by 2 bases; junction bases not matched to a gene: 10. Comments on this clone: The antigen is unknown.

This PCR relied on a set of 60 Vbeta primers and 13 Jbeta primers. Original processing methods: Later, an analysis found about 77 million unique TCR beta chains, and 8.5 million to 12 million of these were shared. Libraries were prepared by immunoSEQ multiplex PCR; TCRdb keeps only in-frame clonotypes and omits some of them. V and J calls plus clone size are reproduced from that table; the DNA served to infer D and trimming. The sample contains more than 200,000 clones, 85% of which appear only once. This clonotype was sampled from a human donor in good health. J is TRBJ2-7 and V is TRBV30, with TRBD2 matching over 15 bases. The material sequenced was PBMCs. DNA for the CDR3: TGTGCCTGGAGTTACCCCGGACTAGCGGGAGGGCCTGCCTACGAGCAGTACTTC. Amino acids: CAWSYPGLAGGPAYEQYF.